Below, 28 T cell receptor beta chains from the same sample are listed, as sequenced in a study of T cell responses to AZD1222 COVID-19 vaccine. The protocol was immunoSEQ multiplex PCR, while the TCRdb copy is restricted to in-frame clones and leaves out a portion. The table includes about 130,000 clones, about 89% detected once. This specimen consisted of peripheral blood, obtained 28 days after the second AZD1222 dose. Every receptor here comes from an adult who received the AZD1222 COVID-19 vaccine.

The chain recombines TRBV6-5 with TRBJ2-4, with 9 bases matching TRBD1. J was trimmed by 6 bases and V by 5 bases; bases with no gene match: 5. Germline V gene lookup returns CDR1 MNHEY and CDR2 SVGAGI. The CDR3 consists of 14 residues. The CDR3 nucleotides read TGTGCCAGCAGTCCTCCGGGACAGGGAAACATTCAGTACTTC. Protein: CASSPPGQGNIQYF.

V usage is TRBV27 and J usage is TRBJ1-1, with D possibly matching TRBD1 (5 bases). Germline CDR1 is MNHEY and CDR2 is SMNVEV (reference sequence). The CDR3 sequence is 15 residues long. V was clipped by 5 bases and J by 0 bases, with 13 bases between them. Here the CDR3 DNA reads TGTGCCAGCAGTCCGCAGGGACCCATGAACACTGAAGCTTTCTTT. Residues: CASSPQGPMNTEAFF.

The genes are TRBV12-5 and TRBJ2-5; tentative D call: TRBD2 (6 bases). The CDR3 has 15 residues. V was pared by 7 bases and J by 1 base, with 16 bases between. Per the germline V gene, CDR1 is LGHNT and CDR2 is FRNRAP. The CDR3 region is CASARGGRGQETQYF. In nucleotides, the CDR3 is TGTGCTAGTGCCCGAGGAGGGCGGGGCCAAGAGACCCAGTACTTC.

The chain uses TRBV30 and TRBJ1-1, with a tentative D call TRBD1 (5 bases). The CDR3 has 15 amino acids. V lost 5 bases, J lost 2 bases, and 18 bases lay in between. CDR1 is GTSNPN, CDR2 SVGIG, per germline (reference sequence). CDR3 sequence: CAWVAAGQDNTEAFF. The CDR3 bases are TGTGCCTGGGTTGCGGCGGGGCAGGATAACACTGAAGCTTTCTTT.

This chain connects TRBV3-1 (or the pseudogene TRBV3-2) to TRBJ2-4; D may be TRBD2 (5 bases). This CDR3 has 14 amino acids. V lost 1 base to trimming and J lost 2 bases, with 6 bases between them. Germline V gene sequence: CDR1 LGHDT, CDR2 YNNKEL (reference sequence). In DNA form, the CDR3 reads TGTGCCAGCAGCCAAGCGGGGACCAAAAACATTCAGTACTTC. Its translation: CASSQAGTKNIQYF.

This chain joins TRBV10-3 and TRBJ2-3, with 8 bases identical to TRBD2. CDR3 length: 14 amino acids. Germline V gene lookup returns CDR1 ENHRY and CDR2 SYGVKD. The V and J ends lost 9 bases and 4 bases, in that order; junction bases with no gene match: 9. In nucleotides, the CDR3 is TGTGCCATTACGGACGGGGGGGGCCCAGATACGCAGTATTTT. Translating it yields CAITDGGGPDTQYF.

This sequence joins TRBV27 and TRBJ1-2; the match to TRBD1 covers 10 bases. V was pared by 5 bases and J by 6 bases, with 3 bases of the junction left unmatched. Germline V gives CDR1 MNHEY, CDR2 SMNVEV (reference sequence). The CDR3 covers 13 residues. The CDR3 sequence is CASSHGTGDGYTF. The DNA for the CDR3 is TGTGCCAGCAGTCATGGGACAGGGGATGGCTACACCTTC.

Only a few counts were recorded for this clone. The rearrangement joins TRBV19 to TRBJ1-6, with D maybe TRBD1 (5 bases). CDR1 and CDR2 (germline): LNHDA, SQIVND (reference sequence). The CDR3 sequence is 15 residues long. V was trimmed by 8 bases and J by 0 bases, leaving 11 bases between them. Written as DNA, the CDR3 is TGTGCCAGTGGGGACTACAGCTCCTATAATTCACCCCTCCACTTT. As protein: CASGDYSSYNSPLHF.

The chain is built from TRBV30 and TRBJ1-4; D is undetermined. Germline V gives CDR1 GTSNPN, CDR2 SVGIG (reference sequence). V was clipped by 0 bases and J by 15 bases, with 20 bases between them. The CDR3 loop spans 14 amino acids. The CDR3 sequence: CAWSVGSIMKNLFF. In DNA form, the CDR3 reads TGTGCCTGGAGTGTAGGATCAATAATGAAAAATTTGTTTTTT.

The chain employs TRBV2 and TRBJ2-5; D is perhaps TRBD2 (5 bases). Germline CDR1 is SNHLY and CDR2 is FYNNEI. The CDR3 runs to 11 residues. Deletions cut 7 bases from V and 5 bases from J, with 8 bases between. The DNA of the CDR3 is TGTGCCAGCAACGGCGGGGAGACCCAGTACTTC. It encodes CASNGGETQYF.

The chain links TRBV18 to TRBJ1-6; D perhaps matches TRBD1 (6 bases). The CDR3 contains 15 residues. CDR1 and CDR2 (germline): KGHSH, LQKENI. Trimming shortened V by 3 bases and J by 7 bases, and 13 bases separated the two germline ends. The DNA for the CDR3 is TGTGCCAGCTCACCCACCCCTAGGGGGAATTCACCCCTCCACTTT. Amino acid sequence: CASSPTPRGNSPLHF.

The V and J genes are TRBV7-6 and TRBJ2-1; 10 bases line up with TRBD2. Germline values: CDR1 SGHVS, CDR2 FNYEAQ. With 1 base clipped from V and 6 bases from J, the junction kept 12 bases outside the gene matches. This CDR3 has 18 amino acids. CDR3 protein: CASSLDIPLAGVGNEQFF. For the CDR3, the DNA is TGTGCCAGCAGCTTAGATATTCCCCTAGCGGGAGTTGGCAATGAGCAGTTCTTC.

The J gene is TRBJ1-2, the V gene TRBV6-5; 8 nucleotides align to TRBD1. V was clipped by 4 bases and J by 4 bases; unmatched bases: 5. Germline lookup yields CDR1 MNHEY and CDR2 SVGAGI. The length of the CDR3 is 14 residues. The CDR3 here is CASSSPGGSYGYTF. CDR3 bases: TGTGCCAGCAGTTCCCCAGGGGGCAGCTATGGCTACACCTTC.

The V and J genes are TRBV19 and TRBJ1-5; no firm D call. CDR1 is LNHDA and CDR2 is SQIVND in the germline V gene (reference sequence). The CDR3 has 15 amino acids. The ends were cut back, 5 bases at V and 7 bases at J, with 18 bases in the middle. In DNA, the CDR3 is TGTGCCAGTAGTCCTGGACCCGGGAGTGGGCAGCCCCAGCATTTT. It yields the protein CASSPGPGSGQPQHF.

The chain recombines TRBV9 with TRBJ1-2, with D possibly being TRBD1 (6 bases). CDR3 length: 13 residues. The germline V gene has CDR1 SGDLS and CDR2 YYNGEE. The germline V and J ends were trimmed by 2 bases and 5 bases, with 10 bases remaining between them. The CDR3 sequence is CASSVQGSYGYTF. The CDR3 DNA sequence: TGTGCCAGCAGCGTCCAGGGGTCGTATGGCTACACCTTC.

This clone was counted once. The chain couples TRBV18 to TRBJ2-7; D perhaps matches TRBD1 (6 bases). CDR3 size: 15 residues. Germline lookup yields CDR1 KGHSH and CDR2 LQKENI. Trimming stripped 3 bases from V and 1 base from J, with 13 bases between. The CDR3 DNA reads TGTGCCAGCTCACCGTCCCGGGACATTTCCTACGAGCAGTACTTC. Translating gives CASSPSRDISYEQYF.

The chain joins TRBV7-8 to TRBJ1-1, with no clear D. This CDR3 spans 14 amino acids. The V end was cut by 3 bases, the J end by 0 bases, with 8 bases between. CDR1 is SGHVS and CDR2 is FQNEAQ in the germline V gene. The CDR3 DNA reads as TGTGCCAGCAGCTTTTGGGGATTGAACACTGAAGCTTTCTTT. Translation: CASSFWGLNTEAFF.

This clone occurred once. The rearrangement joins TRBV3-1 (or the pseudogene TRBV3-2) to TRBJ1-6; D not certain. The CDR3 runs 15 residues. Germline V gene data show CDR1 as LGHDT and CDR2 as YNNKEL (reference sequence). V dropped 1 base and J dropped 8 bases, with 12 bases sitting between them. For the CDR3, the DNA is TGTGCCAGCAGCCAAGTATTTAGAGCGGATTCACCCCTCCACTTT. Its translation: CASSQVFRADSPLHF.

The V gene is TRBV7-3, the J gene TRBJ2-1; 8 bases align to TRBD2. The CDR3 is made up of 15 amino acids. V was pared by 5 bases and J by 5 bases, with 8 bases of the junction left unmatched. Per germline, CDR1 SGHTA and CDR2 FQGTGA. CDR3 sequence: CASSPGGALNNEQFF. The CDR3 nucleotides read TGTGCCAGCAGCCCCGGGGGGGCTCTTAACAATGAGCAGTTCTTC.

This clone has just one count. The J gene is TRBJ1-2, the V gene TRBV30; 7 bases match TRBD1. The CDR3 totals 13 residues. V was clipped by 2 bases and J by 2 bases; unmatched bases: 2. Germline V gene sequence: CDR1 GTSNPN, CDR2 SVGIG (reference sequence). The CDR3 coding sequence is TGTGCCTGGAGTTTAGGGGGCAACTATGGCTACACCTTC. This sequence encodes CAWSLGGNYGYTF.

The chain uses TRBV7-8 and TRBJ2-3, with D maybe TRBD2 (7 bases). Deletions cut 5 bases from V and 6 bases from J, with 21 bases between. The germline gives CDR1 SGHVS, CDR2 FQNEAQ. The CDR3 covers 16 residues. The CDR3 DNA reads as TGTGCCAGCAGCCACAGGAGGGGGGAGGGTTCGGATACGCAGTATTTT. Its translation: CASSHRRGEGSDTQYF.

This chain joins TRBV4-1 and TRBJ2-7; D is possibly TRBD1 (6 bases). Deletions cut 6 bases from V and 4 bases from J, with 16 bases between. The CDR3 has 14 amino acids. The V gene's germline CDR1 is MGHRA and CDR2 YSYEKL. The CDR3 nucleotides read TGCGCCAGCAGTTACGGGACACGCGATTACGAGCAGTACTTC. As protein: CASSYGTRDYEQYF.

The chain combines TRBV10-3 with TRBJ2-5; perhaps D is TRBD1 or TRBD2 (5 bases each). V lost 4 bases, J lost 5 bases, and 11 bases lay in between. Germline V gene lookup returns CDR1 ENHRY and CDR2 SYGVKD. This CDR3 region has 13 residues. As DNA, the CDR3 is TGTGCCATCAGTGTAGGCAGGGAGGAGACCCAGTACTTC. It encodes CAISVGREETQYF.

The rearrangement uses TRBV28 and TRBJ2-1; 10 bases match TRBD1. V gave up 7 bases and J gave up 9 bases; unmatched junction bases: 9. Germline CDR1 MDHEN, CDR2 SYDVKM. The CDR3 extends over 14 amino acids. The CDR3 DNA follows: TGTGCCAGCATGACAGGGGGCGAAAGAGCTGAGCAGTTCTTC. Its translation: CASMTGGERAEQFF.

This rearrangement joins TRBV19 to TRBJ1-6, with D unresolved. CDR1 is LNHDA, CDR2 SQIVND, per germline (reference sequence). The ends were cut back, 7 bases at V and 9 bases at J, with 19 bases in the middle. This CDR3 region has 15 residues. DNA for the CDR3: TGTGCCAGTACCGAAAAGGCCTTTTTGGGTTCACCCCTCCACTTT. Translation: CASTEKAFLGSPLHF.

This chain joins TRBV5-1 and TRBJ2-1; 9 bases match TRBD2. The V and J ends lost 3 bases and 10 bases, in that order; junction bases with no gene match: 17. Germline assignment: CDR1 SGHRS and CDR2 YFSETQ. The CDR3 has 17 amino acids. The CDR3 DNA is TGCGCCAGCAGCTCTTCCCCCTATAGCGGGAGTGTTCCCGAGCAGTTCTTC. It translates to CASSSSPYSGSVPEQFF.

V and J are TRBV27 and TRBJ2-7; no clear D gene. V shed 5 bases and J shed 7 bases, with 18 bases lying between them. Germline V gives CDR1 MNHEY, CDR2 SMNVEV (reference sequence). The CDR3 length is 14 residues. CDR3 protein: CASSPGPGFREQYF. CDR3 bases: TGTGCCAGCAGTCCTGGACCTGGGTTTAGAGAGCAGTACTTC.

The chain is built from TRBV2 and TRBJ2-5; tentatively, D is TRBD2 (6 bases). Germline CDR1 and CDR2: SNHLY and FYNNEI. V lost 8 bases, J lost 5 bases, and 12 bases lay in between. This CDR3 comprises 12 residues. CDR3 DNA sequence: TGTGCCAGCCTTTTCGGAGGGGAGACCCAGTACTTC. Protein: CASLFGGETQYF.